Below are 21 T cell receptor beta chains sequenced from a single sample in a study of T cells after posttransplantation cyclophosphamide. Sequencing was performed with immunoSEQ multiplex PCR; in TCRdb, only in-frame clones are kept and a portion is missing. This table holds 30,000 to 45,000 clones, roughly 78% found once. A marrow graft followed busulfan-fludarabine conditioning, with cyclophosphamide on days +3 and +4. The specimen comprised CD4+ T cells sorted from blood, sampled 1,900 to 2,000 days after a stem cell transplant with posttransplant cyclophosphamide. These receptor sequences come from a female patient in her thirties or forties who received an allogeneic stem cell transplant from a related donor, was CMV-positive, and had no GVHD. The T cells may come from the graft donor.

The rearrangement joins TRBV10-3 to TRBJ2-5, with D perhaps TRBD1 (6 bases). This CDR3 spans 14 amino acids. Trimming left V 1 base short and J 4 bases short, with 10 bases between. Per germline, CDR1 ENHRY and CDR2 SYGVKD. The CDR3 nucleotides read TGTGCCATCAGTGAGTACAGGGTAAGAGAGACCCAGTACTTC. Its protein product is CAISEYRVRETQYF.

This chain links TRBV7-2 with TRBJ2-7; tentatively, D is TRBD1 (5 bases). With 1 base removed from V and 5 bases from J, the gap between germline ends came to 12 bases. CDR1 SGHTA and CDR2 FQGNSA come from the germline V gene. The CDR3 sequence is 14 residues long. The CDR3 is CASSLDQGRDEQYF. CDR3 in DNA: TGTGCCAGCAGCTTAGATCAGGGTCGCGACGAGCAGTACTTC.

This chain joins TRBV11-2 and TRBJ1-2, with 8 bases that match TRBD1. Losses at the gene ends were 0 bases for V and 4 bases for J; bases not matched to a gene: 1. Germline V gene data show CDR1 as SGHAT and CDR2 as FQNNGV. The CDR3 loop spans 14 amino acids. As DNA, the CDR3 is TGTGCCAGCAGCTTAGAAGGGACAGGCTATGGCTACACCTTC. Protein product: CASSLEGTGYGYTF.

V gene TRBV5-6 combines with J gene TRBJ1-1, with a weak D call TRBD1 (6 bases). The CDR3 loop spans 16 amino acids. V lost 1 base, J lost 1 base, and 14 bases lay in between. Per the germline V gene, CDR1 is SGHDT and CDR2 is YYEEEE. CDR3 sequence: CASSLNFGRGNTEAFF. DNA for the CDR3: TGTGCCAGCAGCTTGAATTTTGGCAGGGGGAACACTGAAGCTTTCTTT.

The J gene is TRBJ1-5, the V gene TRBV19; 7 bases align to TRBD1. Germline-derived CDR1 and CDR2 are LNHDA and SQIVND (reference sequence). The CDR3 contains 15 residues. After removal of 3 bases from V and 3 bases from J, the junction contained 5 bases not matched to a gene. The CDR3 DNA reads as TGTGCCAGTAGTATGGGACAGCGATTCAATCAGCCCCAGCATTTT. It encodes CASSMGQRFNQPQHF. Looking up the rest from reference TRBV19 and TRBJ1-5 gives the full variable domain: DGGITQSPKYLFRKEGQNVTLSCEQNLNHDAMYWYRQDPGQGLRLIYYSQIVNDFQKGDIAEGYSVSREKKESFPLTVTSAQKNPTAFYLCASSMGQRFNQPQHFGDGTRLSIL.

This clone was recorded only once. V and J are TRBV14 and TRBJ1-1; 7 bases map to TRBD1. The V gene's germline CDR1 is SGHDN and CDR2 FVKESK. Unmatched junction bases numbered 13, after V lost 4 bases and J lost 5 bases. The CDR3 is made up of 16 amino acids. CDR3 loop: CASSPTRDRVDTEAFF. The CDR3 region has the DNA TGTGCCAGCAGCCCAACTCGTGACAGGGTAGATACTGAAGCTTTCTTT.

The chain links TRBV2 to TRBJ1-5; D perhaps matches TRBD1 (6 bases). This CDR3 comprises 14 residues. Trimming removed 7 bases at V and 3 bases at J, with 13 bases between. CDR1 SNHLY and CDR2 FYNNEI come from the germline V gene. Written as DNA, the CDR3 is TGTGCCAGCATGAGGGGGGGTGACAATCAGCCCCAGCATTTT. Translation: CASMRGGDNQPQHF.

This clone was seen once. The CDR3 DNA is TGTGCCAGCTCACCATCGAAAGGGGGCGCGGAGGATAATTCACCCCTCCACTTT. Protein product: CASSPSKGGAEDNSPLHF. V gene TRBV18 combines with J gene TRBJ1-6, with TRBD1 identical over 7 bases. Germline V CDR1 and CDR2: KGHSH, LQKENI. V lost 2 bases to trimming and J lost 5 bases; unmatched junction nucleotides: 12. The CDR3 runs 18 residues.

The chain couples TRBV5-1 to TRBJ2-5, with 12 bases identical to TRBD2. Germline V gene data show CDR1 as SGHRS and CDR2 as YFSETQ. CDR3 size: 18 residues. The ends lost 1 base at V and 5 bases at J; junction bases unmatched: 12. The CDR3, as DNA: TGCGCCAGCAGCTTGTTCCCTCGGCTAGCGGGAGGGGCGGAGACCCAGTACTTC. Translating it yields CASSLFPRLAGGAETQYF.

V and J are TRBV5-1 and TRBJ2-7; 10 bases agree with TRBD2. Looked up from germline, CDR1 is SGHRS and CDR2 is YFSETQ. V was pared by 4 bases and J by 2 bases, with 6 bases of the junction left unmatched. The CDR3 extends over 15 amino acids. CDR3 loop: CASSLRTSGPYEQYF. The CDR3, as DNA: TGCGCCAGCAGCCTAAGGACTAGCGGCCCCTACGAGCAGTACTTC.

The chain has TRBV25-1 and TRBJ2-2, with 10 bases aligning to TRBD2. Per the germline V gene, CDR1 is MGHDK and CDR2 is SYGVNS. The CDR3 length is 15 residues. V was clipped by 3 bases and J by 5 bases; unmatched bases: 3. The CDR3 coding sequence is TGTGCCAGCAGTGATCTAGCGGGGGAGACCGGGGAGCTGTTTTTT. Its translation: CASSDLAGETGELFF.

The genes are TRBV5-1 and TRBJ2-2; the D gene is possibly TRBD2 (5 bases). Germline CDR1 is SGHRS and CDR2 is YFSETQ. V lost 4 bases, J lost 4 bases, and 14 bases lay in between. The CDR3 extends over 15 amino acids. CDR3 region: CASSPSPGFTGELFF. The CDR3, as DNA: TGCGCCAGCAGCCCTTCTCCGGGGTTCACCGGGGAGCTGTTTTTT.

This rearrangement joins TRBV11-1 to TRBJ1-1; tentative D call: TRBD1 (5 bases). Germline V gene sequence: CDR1 SGHAT, CDR2 FQDESV (reference sequence). The V end lost 7 bases, the J end lost 4 bases, and 16 bases lay between the germline ends. This CDR3 has 14 residues. The chain's CDR3 is CASTAGTGSTEAFF. In DNA, the CDR3 is TGTGCCAGCACCGCAGGGACTGGGAGCACTGAAGCTTTCTTT.

The chain joins TRBV27 to TRBJ1-2; weak D call: TRBD1 (6 bases). Germline loops: CDR1 MNHEY, CDR2 SMNVEV (reference sequence). The V end lost 3 bases, the J end lost 8 bases, and 16 bases lay between the germline ends. The CDR3 contains 14 residues. DNA for the CDR3: TGTGCCAGCAGTTTTTCTAGGGGGACATGGGGCTACACCTTC. Its translation: CASSFSRGTWGYTF.

The V and J genes are TRBV2 and TRBJ1-2, with no clear D. From germline, CDR1 is SNHLY and CDR2 FYNNEI. This CDR3 is 13 amino acids long. Trimming stripped 7 bases from V and 3 bases from J, with 12 bases between. CDR3 bases: TGTGCCAGCACTCTGGCAGAACACTATGGCTACACCTTC. It encodes CASTLAEHYGYTF.

The CDR3 protein is CASSLAFRGRTEAFF. CDR3 bases: TGTGCCAGCAGCTTAGCGTTTCGGGGGAGGACTGAAGCTTTCTTT. The V gene is TRBV7-2, the J gene TRBJ1-1; tentative D call: TRBD1 (5 bases). Germline V lookup: CDR1 SGHTA, CDR2 FQGNSA. The CDR3 extends over 15 amino acids. Trimming shortened V by 0 bases and J by 5 bases, and 13 bases separated the two germline ends.

V usage is TRBV5-6 and J usage is TRBJ2-7, with D maybe TRBD1 (6 bases). The V and J ends lost 4 bases and 6 bases respectively, with 11 bases between them. This CDR3 contains 12 residues. Germline values: CDR1 SGHDT, CDR2 YYEEEE. CDR3 residues: CASSHSRGEQYF. Here the CDR3 DNA reads TGTGCCAGCAGCCACTCCAGGGGCGAGCAGTACTTC.

V is TRBV5-4 and J is TRBJ2-7; 11 nucleotides agree with TRBD1. V trimming: 4 bases; J trimming: 6 bases; junction bases outside the gene matches: 3. Germline V gene sequence: CDR1 SGHNT, CDR2 YYREEE (reference sequence). The CDR3 spans 13 residues. The CDR3 here is CASSGQGAFEQYF. The CDR3 DNA reads TGTGCCAGCAGCGGACAGGGGGCCTTCGAGCAGTACTTC.

The chain carries TRBV7-9 and TRBJ2-2, with 8 positions matching TRBD1. V trimming: 7 bases; J trimming: 7 bases; junction bases outside the gene matches: 5. Looked up from germline, CDR1 is SEHNR and CDR2 is FQNEAQ (reference sequence). The CDR3 is 13 amino acids. The CDR3 spells CASTQGAHGELFF. CDR3 in DNA: TGTGCCAGCACGCAGGGGGCCCACGGGGAGCTGTTTTTT.

This clone was recorded only once. The CDR3 is CASSPLVGTGERNQPQHF. As DNA, the CDR3 is TGTGCCAGCAGCCCCCTAGTGGGGACAGGGGAGCGCAATCAGCCCCAGCATTTT. This chain joins TRBV7-8 and TRBJ1-5; TRBD1 matches at 10 bases. V shed 5 bases, J shed 2 bases, and the junction held 12 bases outside the gene matches. Germline V lookup: CDR1 SGHVS, CDR2 FQNEAQ. The CDR3 totals 18 residues.

This chain links TRBV19 with TRBJ1-1; TRBD1 aligns across 8 bases. CDR3 size: 14 residues. V shed 5 bases, J shed 7 bases, and the junction held 9 bases outside the gene matches. In germline, CDR1 is LNHDA, CDR2 SQIVND (reference sequence). The CDR3 bases are TGTGCCAGTAGTCGGTTTGGACAGGGCCATGAAGCTTTCTTT. This gives the protein CASSRFGQGHEAFF.